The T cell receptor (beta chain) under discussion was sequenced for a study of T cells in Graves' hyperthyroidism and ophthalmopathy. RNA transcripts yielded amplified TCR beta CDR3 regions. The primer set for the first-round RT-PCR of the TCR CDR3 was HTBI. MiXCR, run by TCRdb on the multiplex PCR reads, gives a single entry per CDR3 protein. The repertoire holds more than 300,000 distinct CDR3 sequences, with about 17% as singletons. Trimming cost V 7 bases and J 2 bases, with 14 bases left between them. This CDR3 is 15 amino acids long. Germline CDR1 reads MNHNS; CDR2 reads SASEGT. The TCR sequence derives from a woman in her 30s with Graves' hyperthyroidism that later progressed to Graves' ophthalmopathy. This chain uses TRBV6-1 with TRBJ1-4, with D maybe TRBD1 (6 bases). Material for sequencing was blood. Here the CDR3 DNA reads TGTGCCAGCAAACAGGGTGGAGGCACTAATGAAAAACTGTTTTTT. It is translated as CASKQGGGTNEKLFF.